These 21 T cell receptor beta chains share one sample of origin, sequenced in a study of control samples from healthy donors and cancer patients. Sequencing was performed with immunoSEQ multiplex PCR; in TCRdb, only in-frame clones are kept and a portion is missing. The profile covers 80,000 or so clones, with roughly 92% appearing a single time and under 7.5% taken by the ten largest. What was sequenced was blood. The receptor set was obtained from a woman in her thirties or forties in good health.

The chain employs TRBV18 and TRBJ2-2; no reliable D call. V shed 5 bases and J shed 2 bases, with 9 bases lying between them. Looked up from germline, CDR1 is KGHSH and CDR2 is LQKENI. The CDR3 covers 14 residues. Here the CDR3 reads CASSIGSNTGELFF. In DNA, the CDR3 is TGTGCCAGCTCAATAGGTTCTAACACCGGGGAGCTGTTTTTT. The complete variable domain, with remaining parts taken from reference TRBV18 and TRBJ2-2, reads NAGVMQNPRHLVRRRGQEARLRCSPMKGHSHVYWYRQLPEEGLKFMVYLQKENIIDESGMPKERFSAEFPKEGPSILRIQQVVRGDSAAYFCASSIGSNTGELFFGEGSRLTVL.

The V call is TRBV6-4, the J call TRBJ2-7, with D maybe TRBD1 (5 bases). The CDR3 extends over 15 amino acids. Per germline, CDR1 MRHNA and CDR2 SNTAGT. Trimming removed 4 bases at V and 0 bases at J, with 13 bases between. CDR3 protein: CASSGNNRHSYEQYF. The CDR3 nucleotides are TGTGCCAGCAGTGGTAACAACAGGCACTCCTACGAGCAGTACTTC.

This CDR3 is CASSPAAETGSYNEQFF. For the CDR3, the DNA is TGTGCCAGCAGTCCGGCCGCGGAAACAGGCTCCTACAATGAGCAGTTCTTC. This sequence joins TRBV28 and TRBJ2-1, with a possible D match to TRBD1 (5 bases). V lost 5 bases and J 0 bases, leaving 17 bases between the germline ends. This CDR3 has 17 residues. Germline CDR1 MDHEN, CDR2 SYDVKM.

CDR3 DNA: TGTGCCAGCAGTAATGCCGGGGGCGAGGAGACCCAGTACTTC. Protein product: CASSNAGGEETQYF. The rearrangement links TRBV2 to TRBJ2-5; D is tentatively TRBD1 or TRBD2 (6 bases each). The CDR3 runs 14 residues. The germline V and J ends were trimmed by 5 bases and 5 bases, with 15 bases remaining between them. Germline assignment: CDR1 SNHLY and CDR2 FYNNEI.

This chain connects TRBV3-1 (or the pseudogene TRBV3-2) to TRBJ2-3, with 7 bases matching TRBD2. Germline V gives CDR1 LGHDT, CDR2 YNNKEL (reference sequence). The CDR3 runs to 16 residues. V gave up 0 bases and J gave up 2 bases; unmatched junction bases: 5. Written as DNA, the CDR3 is TGTGCCAGCAGCCAAGAGGGGGGGGTTTCCACAGATACGCAGTATTTT. Its protein is CASSQEGGVSTDTQYF.

The V and J genes are TRBV6-2 or TRBV6-3 and TRBJ1-2, with 8 bases identical to TRBD1. This CDR3 spans 15 amino acids. J lost 4 bases, V lost 5 bases, and 9 bases had no gene match. The germline V gene encodes CDR1 MNHEY and CDR2 SVGEGT. This CDR3 reads CASSKTTTGVYGYTF. CDR3 coding DNA: TGTGCCAGCAGTAAAACCACGACAGGGGTCTATGGCTACACCTTC.

This chain joins TRBV6-2 or TRBV6-3 and TRBJ1-3; possibly TRBD1 for D (5 bases). Germline V gives CDR1 MNHEY, CDR2 SVGEGT. The CDR3 covers 17 residues. The V end lost 2 bases, the J end lost 0 bases, and 14 bases lay between the germline ends. This chain's CDR3 is CASSYIYRRSSGNTIYF. CDR3 bases: TGTGCCAGCAGTTACATCTACAGGAGAAGCTCTGGAAACACCATATATTTT.

The chain links TRBV5-8 to TRBJ2-2, with TRBD1 matching over 8 bases. Germline V gives CDR1 SGHTS, CDR2 YDEGEE. The CDR3 loop spans 15 amino acids. With 4 bases clipped from V and 4 bases from J, the junction kept 6 bases outside the gene matches. CDR3 amino acids: CASSLRQGFTGELFF. As DNA, the CDR3 is TGTGCCAGCAGCCTGCGACAGGGGTTCACCGGGGAGCTGTTTTTT.

The gene calls are TRBV5-1 and TRBJ2-2; no clear D. Between the trimmed V and J ends, which lost 8 bases and 2 bases, there was a span of 13 bases. Germline CDR1 and CDR2: SGHRS and YFSETQ. The CDR3 totals 14 residues. The CDR3 nucleotides are TGCGCCAGTGGGGATACAGTAAACACCGGGGAGCTGTTTTTT. Protein: CASGDTVNTGELFF.

The chain joins TRBV18 to TRBJ2-7; TRBD2 agrees at 12 bases. Trimming removed 5 bases from V and 0 bases from J; junction bases left unmatched: 2. Germline CDR1 and CDR2: KGHSH and LQKENI. This CDR3 comprises 15 residues. The CDR3: CASSATSGSSYEQYF. CDR3 coding DNA: TGTGCCAGCTCAGCGACTAGCGGGAGCTCCTACGAGCAGTACTTC. The full variable domain, with the rest looked up from reference TRBV18 and TRBJ2-7, is NAGVMQNPRHLVRRRGQEARLRCSPMKGHSHVYWYRQLPEEGLKFMVYLQKENIIDESGMPKERFSAEFPKEGPSILRIQQVVRGDSAAYFCASSATSGSSYEQYFGPGTRLTVT.

V gene TRBV2 combines with J gene TRBJ1-2, with TRBD1 matching over 8 bases. Germline CDR1 reads SNHLY; CDR2 reads FYNNEI. The CDR3 has 13 amino acids. V shed 4 bases and J 8 bases; nucleotides not matched to a gene: 6. CDR3 loop: CASSARGLWGYTF. CDR3 sequence (DNA): TGTGCCAGCAGTGCCAGGGGGCTCTGGGGCTACACCTTC.

The chain employs TRBV25-1 and TRBJ2-1, with D uncertain. The CDR3 has 15 amino acids. CDR1 MGHDK and CDR2 SYGVNS come from the germline V gene. Trimming removed 0 bases at V and 7 bases at J, with 13 bases between. The CDR3 region has the DNA TGTGCCAGCAGTGAATACAGGCAGGCTAGGAATGAGCAGTTCTTC. This codes for CASSEYRQARNEQFF. The whole variable domain, remainder taken from reference TRBV25-1 and TRBJ2-1, is EADIYQTPRYLVIGTGKKITLECSQTMGHDKMYWYQQDPGMELHLIHYSYGVNSTEKGDLSSESTVSRIRTEHFPLTLESARPSHTSQYLCASSEYRQARNEQFFGPGTRLTVL.

This clone was picked up one time. The chain recombines TRBV18 with TRBJ2-7, with TRBD2 identical over 13 bases. Germline CDR1 is KGHSH and CDR2 is LQKENI. The CDR3 has 18 amino acids. V shed 4 bases and J 0 bases; nucleotides not matched to a gene: 9. CDR3 loop: CASSRSGTSGITSYEQYF. In DNA form, the CDR3 reads TGTGCCAGCTCACGCTCCGGGACTAGCGGGATTACCTCCTACGAGCAGTACTTC.

The rearrangement uses TRBV9 and TRBJ2-1, with TRBD2 matching 15 bases. The germline V gene encodes CDR1 SGDLS and CDR2 YYNGEE. J gave up 5 bases and V 3 bases, and 6 bases lay outside the gene matches. This CDR3 contains 17 residues. The CDR3 sequence is CASSADRTSGGDNEQFF. CDR3 DNA sequence: TGTGCCAGCAGCGCCGATCGGACTAGCGGGGGGGACAATGAGCAGTTCTTC. The full variable domain, completed using reference TRBV9 and TRBJ2-1, is DSGVTQTPKHLITATGQRVTLRCSPRSGDLSVYWYQQSLDQGLQFLIQYYNGEERAKGNILERFSAQQFPDLHSELNLSSLELGDSALYFCASSADRTSGGDNEQFFGPGTRLTVL.

The chain carries TRBV2 and TRBJ1-4; D might be TRBD1 (6 bases). There are 17 residues in the CDR3. The ends were cut back, 2 bases at V and 4 bases at J, with 17 bases in the middle. CDR1 and CDR2 from the germline V gene are SNHLY and FYNNEI. CDR3 coding DNA: TGTGCCAGCAGTGAAACTCAGGGGTCCGCTCTTAATGAAAAACTGTTTTTT. It is translated as CASSETQGSALNEKLFF.

V is TRBV28 and J is TRBJ1-2, with 12 bases aligning to TRBD1. The CDR3 totals 16 residues. Germline V gene lookup returns CDR1 MDHEN and CDR2 SYDVKM. Trimming at V came to 7 bases and at J to 1 base, leaving 7 bases not matched to a gene. The chain's CDR3 is CASIPGQGAVNYGYTF. The CDR3 nucleotides read TGTGCCAGCATACCGGGACAGGGGGCAGTTAACTATGGCTACACCTTC.

The rearrangement links TRBV28 to TRBJ1-1; TRBD1 matches at 7 bases. Germline CDR1 and CDR2: MDHEN and SYDVKM. V lost 6 bases, J lost 7 bases, and 11 bases stayed unmatched. CDR3 length: 14 amino acids. CDR3 amino acids: CASRSGATGFEAFF. The CDR3 DNA is TGTGCCAGCAGATCTGGGGCGACAGGGTTTGAAGCTTTCTTT.

V is TRBV7-8 and J is TRBJ1-6; no clear D. V lost 6 bases and J 4 bases, leaving 10 bases between the germline ends. Germline V gene sequence: CDR1 SGHVS, CDR2 FQNEAQ. The CDR3 contains 14 residues. The CDR3 nucleotides are TGTGCCAGCAGGCAAGGACCTTATAATTCACCCCTCCACTTT. It is translated as CASRQGPYNSPLHF.

The chain joins TRBV30 to TRBJ2-2, with 7 bases identical to TRBD1. V lost 3 bases, J lost 0 bases, and 4 bases stayed unmatched. The CDR3 contains 15 residues. The germline V gene encodes CDR1 GTSNPN and CDR2 SVGIG (reference sequence). CDR3: CAWRLGTANTGELFF. In nucleotides, the CDR3 is TGTGCCTGGAGGCTGGGGACAGCGAACACCGGGGAGCTGTTTTTT.

This clone was recorded only once. The chain's CDR3 is CASSLADRRNEKLFF. The CDR3, as DNA: TGCGCCAGCAGCTTGGCCGACAGGAGGAATGAAAAACTGTTTTTT. The chain carries TRBV5-1 and TRBJ1-4; D is perhaps TRBD1 (6 bases). The CDR3 runs 15 residues. V was clipped by 0 bases and J by 5 bases, with 11 bases between them. Germline-derived CDR1 and CDR2 are SGHRS and YFSETQ.

The chain is built from TRBV9 and TRBJ2-1; 7 nucleotides line up with TRBD2. The germline gives CDR1 SGDLS, CDR2 YYNGEE. The CDR3 extends over 15 amino acids. V shed 2 bases and J 7 bases; nucleotides not matched to a gene: 9. The CDR3 loop reads CASSVVGGAQNEQFF. The CDR3 nucleotides are TGTGCCAGCAGCGTGGTGGGAGGGGCTCAGAATGAGCAGTTCTTC.